This T cell receptor (beta chain) was observed in a study of T cell responses to AZD1222 COVID-19 vaccine. This clone was counted only a few times. The antigen is undetermined. General study findings and limits: Sampling captured repertoires only after the peak T cell response.

TCRdb keeps only in-frame clones here, not all; method: immunoSEQ multiplex PCR. The data show about 120,000 clones, 75% to 95% seen once. Trimming shortened V by 2 bases and J by 3 bases, and 6 bases separated the two germline ends. The length of the CDR3 is 13 residues. Germline assignment: CDR1 MNHEY and CDR2 SVGEGT. This clonotype originated in an adult in good health. The chain joins TRBV6-2 or TRBV6-3 to TRBJ2-3; D is ambiguous. Source: peripheral blood, taken on day 0 of AZD1222 vaccination. CDR3 region: CASSYKETDTQYF. The CDR3 bases are TGTGCCAGCAGTTACAAAGAGACAGATACGCAGTATTTT.